This TCR beta chain was identified in a study of glioma-infiltrating T cells. Concerning this clonotype: This sequence may be a read error, since a much larger clone differs from it by one base.

The iRepertoire nested amplicon-rescue multiplex PCR amplified TCR alpha and beta CDR3s from RNA. For one-step reverse transcription and amplification, about 85-400 ng of tissue mRNA or PBMC total RNA was used. MiXCR was run by TCRdb on the multiplex PCR reads, yielding one entry per CDR3 protein. The sample records 44,000 or so distinct CDR3 sequences, approximately 20% being singletons. The germline CDR1 and CDR2 sequences are LGHDT and YNNKEL (reference sequence). The CDR3 is 14 amino acids. The J gene is TRBJ2-2, the V gene TRBV3-1; D ambiguous. The sequencing input was glioma tissue, nonneoplastic brain tissue, or PBMCs (not recorded which). This receptor was identified in a human donor with low-grade glioma or glioblastoma, undergoing nonglioma brain surgery, or in good health (not recorded which). The CDR3 sequence: CANSHPLRNGELFF. CDR3 DNA: TGTGCCAACAGCCACCCCCTTAGGAACGGGGAGCTGTTTTTT.